This T cell receptor (beta chain) was captured in a study of blood T cells in healthy people across ages. The second PCR ran about 6 to 12 cycles with a sample-barcoded 5' primer and J-beta primers. TCRdb processed the 5' RACE reads anew with MiXCR; each CDR3 protein has one entry. The sample contains about 570,000 distinct CDR3 sequences, 27% of which appear only once. Trimming took 2 bases from V and 8 from J; bases not matched to a gene: 8. The CDR3 runs 15 residues. Germline V gives CDR1 SGHTS, CDR2 YDEGEE. Each donor's blood draw was around 9.2 milliliters of peripheral blood. Researchers isolated at least 7 million PBMCs per sample. This clonotype was counted a few times. Its antigen is unknown. General study findings and limits: PBMCs were not sorted, which prevented a conclusive comparison of naive versus antigen-experienced cells.

This chain joins TRBV5-8 and TRBJ2-1, with 9 positions matching TRBD1. This receptor was taken from a woman aged 70-85 years in good health. Sequenced sample: blood. CDR3 in DNA: TGTGCCAGCAGCTTACCGGGGACAGGGAAGGATGAGCAGTTCTTC. Its translation: CASSLPGTGKDEQFF.